This T cell receptor beta chain was sequenced during a study of beta chain features in type 1 diabetes. cDNA synthesis used the whole RNA isolate, giving expressed TCRB sequences. This table comes from immunoSEQ multiplex PCR, and its TCRdb copy is limited to in-frame clones, with some not included. The repertoire has about 370,000 clones, over 8.5% of them found once; the top ten carry 0.6%. General study results and limits: Shortening that was moderate but significant affected the TCRB CDR3s of Type 1 diabetes patients in all four CD4+ subsets. There was a possibility that cDNA sequencing over-represented cells with high TCR expression.

Trimming cost V 0 bases and J 5 bases, with 11 bases left between them. This CDR3 is 15 amino acids long. Germline V gene data show CDR1 as MGHRA and CDR2 as YSYEKL. A remark on this clone: Its antigen is not identified.

The J gene is TRBJ2-1, the V gene TRBV4-1; no definite D call. This TCR was recovered from a young man with type 1 diabetes. The sequenced material came from central memory CD4+ T cells from blood. The CDR3 protein is CASSQDVRADNEQFF. DNA for the CDR3: TGCGCCAGCAGCCAAGACGTTAGAGCCGACAATGAGCAGTTCTTC.